The T cell receptor beta chain described here comes from a study of shared clonotypes between healthy human individuals. Study-wide background: CD4 naive cells filled three plates per donor, CD4 memory three, CD8 naive two and CD8 memory one. General study points: The generation probabilities recorded for non-shared clonotypes fell below those of clonotypes shared by all four donors.

Naive CD8 cells lacked CD45RO and underwent positive selection for CCR7, leaving out terminally differentiated effector memory CD45RA+ cells. About this clone: The antigen is unknown.

The study ran the assay at deep level. Generated by immunoSEQ multiplex PCR, the TCRdb table keeps only in-frame clones and is missing some. The data hold roughly 1,800,000 clones, with less than 95% observed a single time. This sequence was found in a man aged 18 to 30 in good health. The sequenced sample consisted of naive CD8+ T cells sorted from blood.

CDR3 sequence reads: CASLPTGQTISNQPQHF. The CDR3 DNA is TGTGCCAGTCTCCCGACGGGACAAACCATTAGCAATCAGCCCCAGCATTTT. The rearrangement joins TRBV19 to TRBJ1-5; the D gene is possibly TRBD1 (6 bases). This CDR3 spans 17 amino acids. V lost 8 bases, J lost 0 bases, and 20 bases lay in between. The germline V gene has CDR1 LNHDA and CDR2 SQIVND (reference sequence).